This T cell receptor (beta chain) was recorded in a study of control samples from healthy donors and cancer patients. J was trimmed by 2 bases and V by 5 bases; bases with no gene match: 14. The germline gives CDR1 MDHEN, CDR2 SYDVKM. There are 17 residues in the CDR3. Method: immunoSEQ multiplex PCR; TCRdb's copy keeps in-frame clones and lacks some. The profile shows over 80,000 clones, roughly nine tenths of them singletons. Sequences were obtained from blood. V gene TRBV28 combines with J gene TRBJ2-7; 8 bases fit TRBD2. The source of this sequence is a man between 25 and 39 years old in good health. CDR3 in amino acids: CASSPLSVREVTYEQYF. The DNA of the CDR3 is TGTGCCAGCAGTCCCCTTTCAGTGCGGGAGGTGACCTACGAGCAGTACTTC.